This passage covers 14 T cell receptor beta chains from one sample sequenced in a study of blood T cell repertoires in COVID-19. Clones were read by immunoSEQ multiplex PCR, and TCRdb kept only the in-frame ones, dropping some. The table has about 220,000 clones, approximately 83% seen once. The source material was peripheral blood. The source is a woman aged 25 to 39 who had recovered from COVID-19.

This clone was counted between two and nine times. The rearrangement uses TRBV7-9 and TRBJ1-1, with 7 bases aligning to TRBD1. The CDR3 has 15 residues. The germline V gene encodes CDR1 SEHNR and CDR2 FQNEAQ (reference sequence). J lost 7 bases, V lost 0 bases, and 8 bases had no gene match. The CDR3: CASSLAETGYNEAFF. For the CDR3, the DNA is TGTGCCAGCAGCTTAGCGGAGACAGGGTATAATGAAGCTTTCTTT.

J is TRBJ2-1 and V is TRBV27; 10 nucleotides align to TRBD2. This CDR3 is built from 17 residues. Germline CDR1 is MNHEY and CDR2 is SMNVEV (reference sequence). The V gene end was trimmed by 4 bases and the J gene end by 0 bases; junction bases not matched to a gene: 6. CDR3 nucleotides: TGTGCCAGCAGTTCCTTAACTAGCGGGATCTCCTACAATGAGCAGTTCTTC. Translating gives CASSSLTSGISYNEQFF.

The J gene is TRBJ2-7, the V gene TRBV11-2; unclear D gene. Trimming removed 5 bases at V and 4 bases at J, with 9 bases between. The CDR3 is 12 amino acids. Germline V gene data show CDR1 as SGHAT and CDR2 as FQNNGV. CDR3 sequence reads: CASSRSPYEQYF. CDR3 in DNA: TGTGCCAGCAGCCGTAGTCCTTACGAGCAGTACTTC.

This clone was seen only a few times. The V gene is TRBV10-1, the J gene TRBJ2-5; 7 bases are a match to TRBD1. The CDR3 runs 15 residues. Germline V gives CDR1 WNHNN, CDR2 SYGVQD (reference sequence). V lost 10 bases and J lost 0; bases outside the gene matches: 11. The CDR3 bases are TGCGCCAAAAGCCCGGACAGGCGCTACCAAGAGACCCAGTACTTC. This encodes CAKSPDRRYQETQYF.

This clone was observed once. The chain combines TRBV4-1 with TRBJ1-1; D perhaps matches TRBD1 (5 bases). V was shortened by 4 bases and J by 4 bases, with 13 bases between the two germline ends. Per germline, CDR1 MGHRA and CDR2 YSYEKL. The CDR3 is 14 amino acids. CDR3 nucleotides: TGCGCCAGCAGCCGGGGCGGGGAGGGCACTGAAGCTTTCTTT. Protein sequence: CASSRGGEGTEAFF.

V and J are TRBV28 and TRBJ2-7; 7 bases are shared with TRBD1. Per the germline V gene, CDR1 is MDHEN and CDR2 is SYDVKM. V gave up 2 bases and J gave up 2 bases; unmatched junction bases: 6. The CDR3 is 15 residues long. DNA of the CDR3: TGTGCCAGCAGTTTACCAGACAGGGTGGCCTACGAGCAGTACTTC. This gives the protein CASSLPDRVAYEQYF. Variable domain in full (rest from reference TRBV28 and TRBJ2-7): DVKVTQSSRYLVKRTGEKVFLECVQDMDHENMFWYRQDPGLGLRLIYFSYDVKMKEKGDIPEGYSVSREKKERFSLILESASTNQTSMYLCASSLPDRVAYEQYFGPGTRLTVT.

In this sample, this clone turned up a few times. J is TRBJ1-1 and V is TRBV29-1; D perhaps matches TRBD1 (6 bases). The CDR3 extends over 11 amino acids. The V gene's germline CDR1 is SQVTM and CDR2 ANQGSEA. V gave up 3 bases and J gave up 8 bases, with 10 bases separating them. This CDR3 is CSVDNDREAFF. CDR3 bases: TGCAGCGTTGATAATGACAGGGAAGCTTTCTTT.

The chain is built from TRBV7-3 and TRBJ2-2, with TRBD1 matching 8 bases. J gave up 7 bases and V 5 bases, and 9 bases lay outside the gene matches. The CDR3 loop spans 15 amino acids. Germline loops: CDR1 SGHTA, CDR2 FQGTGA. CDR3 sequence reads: CASSRGQGLGGELFF. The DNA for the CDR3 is TGTGCCAGCAGCCGTGGACAGGGTTTGGGCGGGGAGCTGTTTTTT.

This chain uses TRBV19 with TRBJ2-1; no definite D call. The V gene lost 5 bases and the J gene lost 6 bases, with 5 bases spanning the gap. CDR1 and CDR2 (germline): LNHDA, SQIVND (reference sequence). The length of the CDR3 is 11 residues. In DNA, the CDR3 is TGTGCCAGTAGTGGGCCCAATGAGCAGTTCTTC. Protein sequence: CASSGPNEQFF.

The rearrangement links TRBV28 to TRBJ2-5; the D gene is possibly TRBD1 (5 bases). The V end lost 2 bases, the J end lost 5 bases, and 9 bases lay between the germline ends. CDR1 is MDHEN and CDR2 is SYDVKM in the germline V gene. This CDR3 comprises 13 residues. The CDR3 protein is CASSLPSGETQYF. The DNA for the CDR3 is TGTGCCAGCAGTTTACCCTCAGGGGAGACCCAGTACTTC.

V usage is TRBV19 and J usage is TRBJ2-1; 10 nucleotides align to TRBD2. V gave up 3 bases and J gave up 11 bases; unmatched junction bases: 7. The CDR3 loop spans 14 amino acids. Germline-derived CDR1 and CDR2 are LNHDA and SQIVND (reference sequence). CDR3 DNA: TGTGCCAGTAGTATCGTCGGGACTAGCGATAAGCAGTTCTTC. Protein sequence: CASSIVGTSDKQFF.

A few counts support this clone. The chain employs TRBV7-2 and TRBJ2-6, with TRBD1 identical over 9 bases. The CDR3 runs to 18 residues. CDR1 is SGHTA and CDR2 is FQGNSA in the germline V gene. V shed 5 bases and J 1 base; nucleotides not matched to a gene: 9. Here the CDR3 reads CASSGYRGRGSGANVLTF. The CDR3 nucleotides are TGTGCCAGCAGCGGATACAGGGGGCGAGGGTCTGGGGCCAACGTCCTGACTTTC.

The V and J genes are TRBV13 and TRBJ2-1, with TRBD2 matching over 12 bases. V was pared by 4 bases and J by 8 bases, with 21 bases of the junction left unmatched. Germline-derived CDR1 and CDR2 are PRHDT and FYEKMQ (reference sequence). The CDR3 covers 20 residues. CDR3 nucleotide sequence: TGTGCCAGCAGCTCGTCACAGGGCGCCTGGACTAGCGGGAATGGCTATGAGCAGTTCTTC. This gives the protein CASSSSQGAWTSGNGYEQFF.

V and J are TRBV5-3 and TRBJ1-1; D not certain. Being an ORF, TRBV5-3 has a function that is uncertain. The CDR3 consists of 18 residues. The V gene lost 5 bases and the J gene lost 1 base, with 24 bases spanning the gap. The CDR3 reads CARSEPGPASVGNTEAFF. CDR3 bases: TGTGCCAGAAGTGAACCTGGCCCGGCCAGCGTGGGGAACACTGAAGCTTTCTTT.